This T cell receptor beta chain originates from a study of blood T cell repertoires in COVID-19. Study summary: PBMCs, B-cell-depleted T cells, or T cells were the source of the cDNA or gDNA that made up the material.

Points on this clone: The germline gene is not matched at one end of the junction; a read error may be the cause.

Only in-frame clones appear in the TCRdb table, and some are missing; sequencing was by immunoSEQ multiplex PCR. This sample has around 480,000 clones, with 88% found just once. The CDR3 runs to 14 residues. Germline V gene sequence: CDR1 SEHNR, CDR2 FQNEAQ (reference sequence). Source material: peripheral blood. The receptor comes from a woman in her fifties or sixties with COVID-19, enrolled during active disease. This sequence joins TRBV7-9 and TRBJ1-3, with a tentative D call TRBD1 (5 bases). The CDR3, as DNA: TGTGCCAGCAGCTGGGACTCCGTGGGGACCTACTGGAATTTT. Its protein product is CASSWDSVGTYWNF.